This TCR beta chain stems from a study of blood T cell repertoires in COVID-19. Study-wide context: Spain, Italy and the United States supplied samples that represented acute and convalescent COVID-19. PBMCs, B-cell-depleted T cells, or T cells provided the cDNA or gDNA that made up the material.

The CDR3 has 14 amino acids. V was trimmed by 1 base and J by 4 bases, leaving 10 bases between them. Germline CDR1 reads LNHDA; CDR2 reads SQIVND (reference sequence). Study processing details: Scientists estimated how many nucleated cells there were by amplifying reference gene primers. Produced via immunoSEQ multiplex PCR; TCRdb's table is partial and in-frame only. V and J calls and clone size are those listed in that table; D and trimming were worked out from the DNA. This table has roughly 130,000 clones, about 88% appearing once. The V gene is TRBV19, the J gene TRBJ1-2; maybe TRBD1 (5 bases). The sequenced sample consisted of peripheral blood. The clonotype was recovered from a man aged 50 to 59 with active COVID-19. The CDR3 sequence: CASSIGGLGYGYTF. The CDR3 coding sequence is TGTGCCAGTAGTATAGGGGGCTTGGGCTATGGCTACACCTTC.